The 21 T cell receptor beta chains below all came from one sample that was sequenced in a study of T cell responses to AZD1222 COVID-19 vaccine. Using immunoSEQ multiplex PCR, the repertoire was profiled, and TCRdb retains in-frame clones only, with some absent. Among 43,000 or so clones listed, roughly 91% were seen once. The sequencing used peripheral blood, collected 28 days after the second AZD1222 dose. The source is an adult who received the AZD1222 COVID-19 vaccine.

This clone has only a few counts. J is TRBJ1-2 and V is TRBV10-2, with 7 positions matching TRBD1. Germline V gene lookup returns CDR1 WSHSY and CDR2 SAAADI. V gave up 6 bases and J gave up 6 bases; unmatched junction bases: 7. The CDR3 is 13 amino acids. In DNA form, the CDR3 reads TGCGCCAGCAGGGAGGGGGCAATGGATGGCTACACCTTC. Translated, it gives CASREGAMDGYTF.

The V and J genes are TRBV20-1 and TRBJ2-3; no definite D call. The length of the CDR3 is 11 residues. The ends were cut back, 4 bases at V and 7 bases at J, with 9 bases in the middle. The germline V gene encodes CDR1 DFQATT and CDR2 SNEGSKA (reference sequence). This CDR3 reads CSATTSNTQYF. In DNA form, the CDR3 reads TGCAGTGCTACCACAAGCAATACGCAGTATTTT.

The table lists this clone with a few counts. The chain joins TRBV6-1 to TRBJ2-7, with TRBD1 matching over 7 bases. V was clipped by 6 bases and J by 8 bases; unmatched bases: 13. The CDR3 covers 14 residues. Germline V CDR1 and CDR2: MNHNS, SASEGT. The CDR3 region has the DNA TGTGCCAGCAGCGACGCCCCCGACAGGGCCCAGCAGTACTTC. Protein sequence: CASSDAPDRAQQYF.

This chain connects TRBV28 to TRBJ1-2, with TRBD1 as a possible D gene (6 bases). The V gene's germline CDR1 is MDHEN and CDR2 SYDVKM. Between the trimmed V and J ends, which lost 2 bases and 7 bases, there was a span of 11 bases. The CDR3 runs to 13 residues. CDR3 DNA sequence: TGTGCCAGCAGTTTAACAGGGTCCGCTGGCTACACCTTC. Protein: CASSLTGSAGYTF.

This chain links TRBV9 with TRBJ2-5; TRBD2 aligns across 8 bases. The V gene end was trimmed by 0 bases and the J gene end by 1 base; junction bases not matched to a gene: 2. Germline CDR1 reads SGDLS; CDR2 reads YYNGEE. The CDR3 contains 15 residues. The DNA of the CDR3 is TGTGCCAGCAGCGTAGGAGCGGGGGCCCAAGAGACCCAGTACTTC. It encodes CASSVGAGAQETQYF.

The CDR3 loop reads CASSQVGIGYTF. Written as DNA, the CDR3 is TGTGCCAGCAGCCAAGTTGGAATTGGCTACACCTTC. The V call is TRBV14, the J call TRBJ1-2; D unresolved. Trimming removed 1 base at V and 7 bases at J, with 7 bases between. CDR3 length: 12 residues. Germline CDR1 reads SGHDN; CDR2 reads FVKESK.

This chain connects TRBV11-2 to TRBJ2-7; 7 bases agree with TRBD2. In germline, CDR1 is SGHAT, CDR2 FQNNGV. The CDR3 consists of 16 residues. V lost 3 bases and J lost 1; bases outside the gene matches: 9. The CDR3 DNA reads TGTGCCAGCAGCTTGAGAAGGGGCGGGGGTTCCTACGAGCAGTACTTC. It translates to CASSLRRGGGSYEQYF.

This clone came up once. The V call is TRBV10-3, the J call TRBJ2-4, with D perhaps TRBD1 (5 bases). Between the trimmed V and J ends, which lost 0 bases and 0 bases, there was a span of 12 bases. The CDR3 runs to 17 residues. Germline CDR1 is ENHRY and CDR2 is SYGVKD. For the CDR3, the DNA is TGTGCCATCAGTGAGTCTGGTCCAGGGCGAGCCAAAAACATTCAGTACTTC. This translates into CAISESGPGRAKNIQYF.

The chain links TRBV5-4 to TRBJ1-1, with 9 bases fitting TRBD1. This CDR3 has 15 residues. Germline lookup yields CDR1 SGHNT and CDR2 YYREEE (reference sequence). V trimming: 0 bases; J trimming: 9 bases; junction bases outside the gene matches: 9. CDR3 amino acids: CASSLVGTGTQKAFF. CDR3 DNA: TGTGCCAGCAGCTTGGTCGGGACAGGGACTCAAAAAGCTTTCTTT.

The genes are TRBV5-1 and TRBJ1-5, with D possibly matching TRBD1 (5 bases). CDR1 is SGHRS, CDR2 YFSETQ, per germline. Trimming left V 4 bases short and J 6 bases short, with 14 bases between. This CDR3 region has 14 residues. Written as DNA, the CDR3 is TGCGCCAGCAGCCCCGACGGGGCGGGTCAGCCCCAGCATTTT. Its protein product is CASSPDGAGQPQHF.

The V and J genes are TRBV2 and TRBJ1-1; perhaps TRBD1 as D (5 bases). Between the trimmed V and J ends, which lost 8 bases and 6 bases, there was a span of 13 bases. This CDR3 region has 12 residues. Germline lookup yields CDR1 SNHLY and CDR2 FYNNEI. The CDR3 sequence: CASSQGKPEAFF. Written as DNA, the CDR3 is TGTGCCAGCTCCCAGGGAAAGCCTGAAGCTTTCTTT.

The chain is built from TRBV10-3 and TRBJ1-1; 9 bases agree with TRBD1. CDR1 is ENHRY and CDR2 is SYGVKD in the germline V gene. The CDR3 has 15 residues. V was clipped by 7 bases and J by 0 bases; unmatched bases: 6. The CDR3 coding sequence is TGTGCCATCAACGACAGGGGGGGTATGAACACTGAAGCTTTCTTT. Its translation: CAINDRGGMNTEAFF.

The chain employs TRBV27 and TRBJ1-1; D gene uncertain. In germline, CDR1 is MNHEY, CDR2 SMNVEV (reference sequence). The CDR3 covers 14 residues. Trimming removed 3 bases at V and 4 bases at J, with 12 bases between. CDR3 bases: TGTGCCAGCAGTTTTTTGGCCAAGACCACTGAAGCTTTCTTT. This codes for CASSFLAKTTEAFF.

V is TRBV2 and J is TRBJ2-2, with unresolved D. The CDR3 has 16 amino acids. The V end lost 3 bases, the J end lost 1 base, and 12 bases lay between the germline ends. The V gene's germline CDR1 is SNHLY and CDR2 FYNNEI. The CDR3 sequence: CASSDPKLGNTGELFF. The CDR3 region has the DNA TGTGCCAGCAGTGACCCCAAGCTAGGGAACACCGGGGAGCTGTTTTTT.

This clone was seen just once. The chain joins TRBV11-3 to TRBJ2-2, with TRBD1 identical over 11 bases. The CDR3 totals 15 residues. With 3 bases clipped from V and 7 bases from J, the junction kept 4 bases outside the gene matches. Germline CDR1 and CDR2: SGHNT and YENEEA. DNA of the CDR3: TGTGCCAGCAGCTTCGGACAGGGGGCAGGCGGGGAGCTGTTTTTT. This gives the protein CASSFGQGAGGELFF. Full variable domain (outside the CDR3, taken from reference TRBV11-3 and TRBJ2-2): EAGVVQSPRYKIIEKKQPVAFWCNPISGHNTLYWYLQNLGQGPELLIRYENEEAVDDSQLPKDRFSAERLKGVDSTLKIQPAELGDSAVYLCASSFGQGAGGELFFGEGSRLTVL.

The V call is TRBV6-5, the J call TRBJ2-5; tentatively, D is TRBD2 (6 bases). Between the trimmed V and J ends, which lost 6 bases and 5 bases, there was a span of 19 bases. In germline, CDR1 is MNHEY, CDR2 SVGAGI. This CDR3 spans 15 amino acids. The CDR3 loop reads CASRASGLPRETQYF. The CDR3 DNA reads as TGTGCCAGCAGGGCGTCGGGACTCCCCCGTGAGACCCAGTACTTC.

A single count supports this clone. The chain's CDR3 is CASRVQGGSQETQYF. As DNA, the CDR3 is TGTGCCAGCAGAGTCCAGGGGGGGTCCCAAGAGACCCAGTACTTC. This chain links TRBV2 with TRBJ2-5; D possibly uses TRBD1 or TRBD2 (7 bases each). This CDR3 has 15 amino acids. Trimming left V 6 bases short and J 1 base short, with 15 bases between. Looked up from germline, CDR1 is SNHLY and CDR2 is FYNNEI.

The chain joins TRBV3-1 (or the pseudogene TRBV3-2) to TRBJ1-1, with 7 bases lining up with TRBD1. Germline V gene data show CDR1 as LGHDT and CDR2 as YNNKEL (reference sequence). The CDR3 spans 16 residues. J gave up 1 base and V 0 bases, and 5 bases lay outside the gene matches. The CDR3 coding sequence is TGTGCCAGCAGCCAAGAGGAGGGGGCAGGGAACACTGAAGCTTTCTTT. This translates into CASSQEEGAGNTEAFF.

The chain is built from TRBV18 and TRBJ1-1; D is undetermined. CDR3 length: 15 amino acids. Germline V lookup: CDR1 KGHSH, CDR2 LQKENI. Trimming stripped 3 bases from V and 0 bases from J, with 11 bases between. The DNA for the CDR3 is TGTGCCAGCTCACCGGAAGGACCATTGAACACTGAAGCTTTCTTT. Translated: CASSPEGPLNTEAFF.

The V gene is TRBV12-5, the J gene TRBJ1-2; D is unclear. Trimming removed 2 bases from V and 8 bases from J, with 12 bases in between. Germline V lookup: CDR1 LGHNT, CDR2 FRNRAP. This CDR3 has 13 amino acids. This CDR3 reads CASGLLPREGYTF. The CDR3 DNA reads TGTGCTAGTGGTTTGCTGCCTAGGGAGGGCTACACCTTC.

This chain connects TRBV7-8 to TRBJ1-6; D unclear. Germline CDR1 is SGHVS and CDR2 is FQNEAQ. V shed 5 bases and J shed 5 bases, with 13 bases lying between them. This CDR3 has 15 amino acids. The CDR3, as DNA: TGTGCCAGCAGCGCCCTCGCCAGCAATAATTCACCCCTCCACTTT. This gives the protein CASSALASNNSPLHF.